This TCR beta chain was sequenced for a study of beta chain features in type 1 diabetes. Study observations and caveats: Healthy donors had naive, central memory and Treg TCRB repertoires that appeared less similar than those seen among patients. The VDJ junctions of type 1 diabetes patients carried fewer insertions and more deletions. There was a moderate but significant shortening of TCRB CDR3s in all four CD4+ subsets of Type 1 diabetes patients.

Since all of the isolated RNA was reverse transcribed, expressed TCRB transcripts were what got sequenced. The average read count of naive, central memory and regulatory T cell samples was approximately 4 million. Assay: immunoSEQ multiplex PCR; the TCRdb copy retains only in-frame clones and omits some. The sample holds about 230,000 clones, around 16% seen once. Only a few counts were recorded for this clone. The antigen is not known. Sorting based on CD45RO/CCR7/CD25/CD127/CD95/CD27 separated CD4+ naive, central memory, regulatory and stem cell-like memory cells. CDR3 size: 11 residues. The V end was cut by 4 bases, the J end by 4 bases, with 3 bases between. Germline CDR1 and CDR2: LGHNA and YNFKEQ.

The clonotype comes from a man younger than 45 with type 1 diabetes. The sequenced sample consisted of naive CD4+ T cells from blood. The chain employs TRBV4-2 and TRBJ2-3, with D unresolved. The CDR3 bases are TGTGCCAGCAGCCGGGCAGATACGCAGTATTTT. It is translated as CASSRADTQYF.